This T cell receptor beta chain was sequenced in a study of T cells in Graves' hyperthyroidism and ophthalmopathy. Study as a whole: Upon initial diagnosis and before any treatment, peripheral blood was collected.

Amplification targeted TCR beta CDR3 regions from RNA transcripts. TCR CDR3 regions were first amplified by RT-PCR with HTBI primers. From the multiplex PCR reads, TCRdb called clonotypes with MiXCR, one entry per CDR3 protein. The profile shows about 580,000 distinct CDR3 sequences, around 13% of them singletons. This clonotype came up many times. This CDR3 has 14 residues. Trimming cost V 7 bases and J 7 bases, with 19 bases left between them. Looked up from germline, CDR1 is MNHEY and CDR2 is SMNVEV (reference sequence). Newly diagnosed hyperthyroidism, duration under 2 months, in patients aged 18 to 65. The source of the PBMCs was 10 ml of fresh peripheral blood.

The TCR comes from a woman in her 30s with Graves' hyperthyroidism that later progressed to Graves' ophthalmopathy. The sequencing sample was made of blood. V usage is TRBV27 and J usage is TRBJ1-2, with D possibly TRBD1 on 5 matching bases. The CDR3 sequence is CASTSKAGMSGYTF. The CDR3 region has the DNA TGTGCCAGCACTTCTAAGGCAGGGATGTCTGGCTACACCTTC.